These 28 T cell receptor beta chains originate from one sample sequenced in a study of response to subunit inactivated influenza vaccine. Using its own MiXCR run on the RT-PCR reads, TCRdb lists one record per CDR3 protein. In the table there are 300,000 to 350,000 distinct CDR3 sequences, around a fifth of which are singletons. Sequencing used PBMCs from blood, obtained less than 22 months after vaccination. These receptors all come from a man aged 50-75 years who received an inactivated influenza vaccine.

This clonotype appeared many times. CDR3 nucleotide sequence: TGTGCCAGCAGCTTCTCAGGGGCAGCTGAAGCTTTCTTT. Amino acid sequence: CASSFSGAAEAFF. This chain joins TRBV7-3 and TRBJ1-1; D possibly corresponds to TRBD1 (6 bases). This CDR3 has 13 amino acids. Deletions cut 3 bases from V and 6 bases from J, with 11 bases between. Germline lookup yields CDR1 SGHTA and CDR2 FQGTGA.

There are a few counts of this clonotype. This CDR3 is CASSQGVGPREKLFF. The CDR3 bases are TGTGCCAGCAGCCAAGGTGTGGGCCCGCGGGAAAAACTGTTTTTT. The gene calls are TRBV6-1 and TRBJ1-4; D call uncertain. The CDR3 sequence is 15 residues long. Germline V CDR1 and CDR2: MNHNS, SASEGT. The ends were cut back, 6 bases at V and 8 bases at J, with 19 bases in the middle.

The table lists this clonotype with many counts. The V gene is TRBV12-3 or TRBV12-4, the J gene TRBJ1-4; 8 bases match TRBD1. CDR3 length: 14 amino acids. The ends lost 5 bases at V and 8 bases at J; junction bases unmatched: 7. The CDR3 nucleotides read TGTGCCAGCAGTCCTACAGGGGGGAAGGAAAAACTGTTTTTT. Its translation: CASSPTGGKEKLFF.

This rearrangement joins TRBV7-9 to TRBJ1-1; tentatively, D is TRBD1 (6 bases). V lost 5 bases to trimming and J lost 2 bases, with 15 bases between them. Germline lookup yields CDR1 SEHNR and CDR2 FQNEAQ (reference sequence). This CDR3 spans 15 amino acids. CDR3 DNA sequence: TGTGCCAGCAGCCCCAAGGACAGAATTAACACTGAAGCTTTCTTT. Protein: CASSPKDRINTEAFF.

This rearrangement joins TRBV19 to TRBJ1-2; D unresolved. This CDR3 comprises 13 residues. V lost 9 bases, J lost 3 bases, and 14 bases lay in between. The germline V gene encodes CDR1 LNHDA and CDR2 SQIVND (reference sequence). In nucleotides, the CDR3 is TGTGCCAGCAAGGCGGACTATGACTATGGCTACACCTTC. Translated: CASKADYDYGYTF.

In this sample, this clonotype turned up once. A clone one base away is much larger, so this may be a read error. The CDR3 DNA follows: TGCGCCAGCAGCCAAGGCCAGGGACAAACCCGGACGGTTTATGGCTACACCTTC. Amino acids: CASSQGQGQTRTVYGYTF. The chain joins TRBV4-1 to TRBJ1-2, with a possible D match to TRBD1 (6 bases). Germline V gene data show CDR1 as MGHRA and CDR2 as YSYEKL. The CDR3 consists of 18 residues. With 1 base removed from V and 5 bases from J, the gap between germline ends came to 23 bases.

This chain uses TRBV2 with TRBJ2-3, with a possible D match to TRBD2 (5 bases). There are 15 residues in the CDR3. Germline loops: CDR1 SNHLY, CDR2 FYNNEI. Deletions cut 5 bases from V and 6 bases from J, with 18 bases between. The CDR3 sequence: CASSRLTPGLDTQYF. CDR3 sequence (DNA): TGTGCCAGCAGTAGGCTCACCCCGGGATTGGATACGCAGTATTTT.

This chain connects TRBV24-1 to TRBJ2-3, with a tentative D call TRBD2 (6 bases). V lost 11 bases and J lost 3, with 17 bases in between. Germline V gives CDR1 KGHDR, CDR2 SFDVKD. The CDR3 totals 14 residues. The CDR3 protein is CARKAAGITDTQYF. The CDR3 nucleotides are TGTGCCAGGAAGGCTGCGGGAATTACAGATACGCAGTATTTT.

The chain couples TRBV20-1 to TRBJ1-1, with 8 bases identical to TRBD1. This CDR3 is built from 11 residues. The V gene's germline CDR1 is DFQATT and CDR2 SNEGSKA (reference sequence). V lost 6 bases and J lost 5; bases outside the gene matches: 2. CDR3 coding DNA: TGCAGTGCCAACAGGGGGACTGAAGCTTTCTTT. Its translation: CSANRGTEAFF.

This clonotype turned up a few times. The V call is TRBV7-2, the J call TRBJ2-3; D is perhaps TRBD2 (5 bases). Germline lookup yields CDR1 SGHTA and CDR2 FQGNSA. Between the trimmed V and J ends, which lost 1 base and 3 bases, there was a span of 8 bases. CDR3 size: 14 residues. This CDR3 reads CASSLVGLTDTQYF. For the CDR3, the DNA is TGTGCCAGCAGCTTAGTAGGACTTACAGATACGCAGTATTTT.

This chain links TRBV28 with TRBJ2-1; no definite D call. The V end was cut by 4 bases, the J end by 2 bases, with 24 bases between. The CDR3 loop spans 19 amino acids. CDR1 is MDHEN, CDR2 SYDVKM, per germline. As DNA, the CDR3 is TGTGCCAGCAGTTCATTCGGCAGTGGGTCTGGGCAAACCTACAATGAGCAGTTCTTC. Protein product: CASSSFGSGSGQTYNEQFF.

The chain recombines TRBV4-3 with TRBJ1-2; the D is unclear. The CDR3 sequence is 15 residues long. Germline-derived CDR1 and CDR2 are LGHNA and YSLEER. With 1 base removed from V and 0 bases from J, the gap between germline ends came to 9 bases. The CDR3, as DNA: TGCGCCAGCAGCCAAGGACTATATTCTAACTATGGCTACACCTTC. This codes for CASSQGLYSNYGYTF.

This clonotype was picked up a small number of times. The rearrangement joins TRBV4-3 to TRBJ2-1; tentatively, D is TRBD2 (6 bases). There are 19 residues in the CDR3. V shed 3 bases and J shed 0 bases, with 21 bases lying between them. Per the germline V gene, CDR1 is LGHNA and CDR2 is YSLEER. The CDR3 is CASSQAGTGLPSSYNEQFF. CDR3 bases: TGCGCCAGCAGCCAGGCGGGGACGGGACTGCCGAGCTCCTACAATGAGCAGTTCTTC.

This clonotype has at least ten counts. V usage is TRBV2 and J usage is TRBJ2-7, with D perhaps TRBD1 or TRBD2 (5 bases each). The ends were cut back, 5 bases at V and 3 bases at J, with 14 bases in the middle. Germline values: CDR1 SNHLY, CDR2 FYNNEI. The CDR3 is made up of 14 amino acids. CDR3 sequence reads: CASSHLTGGYEQYF. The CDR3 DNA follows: TGTGCCAGCAGTCACCTCACTGGGGGCTACGAGCAGTACTTC.

This chain's CDR3 is CSASEGGKNIQYF. The DNA of the CDR3 is TGCAGTGCTAGTGAGGGAGGCAAAAACATTCAGTACTTC. The chain is built from TRBV20-1 and TRBJ2-4; a possible D gene is TRBD2 (6 bases). Trimming took off 3 bases at V and 3 bases at J, with 9 bases between the two ends. The CDR3 runs to 13 residues. Germline CDR1 reads DFQATT; CDR2 reads SNEGSKA (reference sequence).

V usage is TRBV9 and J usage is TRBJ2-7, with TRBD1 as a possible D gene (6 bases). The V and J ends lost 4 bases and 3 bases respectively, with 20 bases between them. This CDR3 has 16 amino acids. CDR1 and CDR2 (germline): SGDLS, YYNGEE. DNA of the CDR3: TGTGCCAGCAGCCCGAGTCTACAGGGTTCAAACTACGAGCAGTACTTC. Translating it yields CASSPSLQGSNYEQYF.

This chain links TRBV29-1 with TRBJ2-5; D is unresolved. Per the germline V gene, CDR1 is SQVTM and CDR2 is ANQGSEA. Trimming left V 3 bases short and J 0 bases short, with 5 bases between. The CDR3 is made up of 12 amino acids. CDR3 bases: TGCAGCGTTGACTACTACCAAGAGACCCAGTACTTC. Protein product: CSVDYYQETQYF.

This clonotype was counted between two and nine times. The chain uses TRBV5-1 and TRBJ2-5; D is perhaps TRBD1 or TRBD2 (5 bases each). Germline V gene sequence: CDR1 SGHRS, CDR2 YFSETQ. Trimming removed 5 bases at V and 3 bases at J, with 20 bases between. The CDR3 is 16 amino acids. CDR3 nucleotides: TGCGCCAGCAGGCAAGGCCTAGGGACGGTGGAAGAGACCCAGTACTTC. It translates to CASRQGLGTVEETQYF.

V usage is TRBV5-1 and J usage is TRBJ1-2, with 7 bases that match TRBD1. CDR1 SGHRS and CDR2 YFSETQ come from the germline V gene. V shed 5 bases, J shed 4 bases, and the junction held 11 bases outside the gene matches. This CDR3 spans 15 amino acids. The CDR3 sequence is CASSLTGTSPYGYTF. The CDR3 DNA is TGCGCCAGCAGTCTGACAGGGACCTCCCCCTATGGCTACACCTTC.

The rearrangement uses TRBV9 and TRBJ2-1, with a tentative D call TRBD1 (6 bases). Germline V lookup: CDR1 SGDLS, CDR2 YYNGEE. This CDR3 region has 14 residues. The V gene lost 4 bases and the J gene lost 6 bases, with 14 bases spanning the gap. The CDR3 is CASSPPGHRNEQFF. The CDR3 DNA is TGTGCCAGCAGCCCCCCGGGACACCGCAATGAGCAGTTCTTC.

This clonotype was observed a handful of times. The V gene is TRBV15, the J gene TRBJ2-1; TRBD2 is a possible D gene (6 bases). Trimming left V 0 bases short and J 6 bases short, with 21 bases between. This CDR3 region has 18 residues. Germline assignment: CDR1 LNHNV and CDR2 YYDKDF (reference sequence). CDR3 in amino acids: CATSRDNHGSLTTNEQFF. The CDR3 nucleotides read TGTGCCACCAGCAGAGATAATCACGGGAGCCTAACGACCAATGAGCAGTTCTTC.

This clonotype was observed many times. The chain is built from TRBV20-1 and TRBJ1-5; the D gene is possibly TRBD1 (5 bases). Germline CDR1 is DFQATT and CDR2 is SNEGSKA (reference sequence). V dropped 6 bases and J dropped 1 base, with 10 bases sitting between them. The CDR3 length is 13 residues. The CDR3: CSATQGSNQPQHF. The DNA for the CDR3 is TGCAGTGCCACCCAGGGAAGCAATCAGCCCCAGCATTTT.

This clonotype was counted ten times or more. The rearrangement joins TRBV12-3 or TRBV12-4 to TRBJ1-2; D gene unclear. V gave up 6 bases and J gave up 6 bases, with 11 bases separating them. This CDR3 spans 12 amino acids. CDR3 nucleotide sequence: TGTGCCAGCAGGAGCCCGGGGAATGGCTACACCTTC. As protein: CASRSPGNGYTF.

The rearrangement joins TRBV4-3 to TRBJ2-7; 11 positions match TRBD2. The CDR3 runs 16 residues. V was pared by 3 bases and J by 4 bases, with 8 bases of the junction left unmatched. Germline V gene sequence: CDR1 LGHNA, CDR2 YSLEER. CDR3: CASSQDLSGGGYEQYF. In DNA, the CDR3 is TGCGCCAGCAGCCAGGACCTTAGCGGGGGGGGGTACGAGCAGTACTTC.

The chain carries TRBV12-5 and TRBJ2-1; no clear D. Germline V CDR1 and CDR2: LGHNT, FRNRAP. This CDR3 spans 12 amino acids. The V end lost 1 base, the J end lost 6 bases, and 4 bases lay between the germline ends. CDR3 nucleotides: TGTGCTAGTGGTTTGGGCTCCAATGAGCAGTTCTTC. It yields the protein CASGLGSNEQFF.

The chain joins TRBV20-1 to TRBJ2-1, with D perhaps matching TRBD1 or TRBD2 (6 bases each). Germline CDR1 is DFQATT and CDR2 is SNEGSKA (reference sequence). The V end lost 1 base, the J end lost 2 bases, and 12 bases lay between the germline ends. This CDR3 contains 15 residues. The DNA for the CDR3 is TGCAGTGCTAGAGCCCTGGAGGGGGCCTACAATGAGCAGTTCTTC. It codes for CSARALEGAYNEQFF.

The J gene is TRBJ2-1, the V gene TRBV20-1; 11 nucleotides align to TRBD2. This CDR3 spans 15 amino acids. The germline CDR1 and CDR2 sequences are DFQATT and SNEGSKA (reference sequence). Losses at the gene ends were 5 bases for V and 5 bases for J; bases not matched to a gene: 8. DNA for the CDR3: TGCAGTGCTCCTAATAGCGGGAGGGCCGACAATGAGCAGTTCTTC. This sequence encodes CSAPNSGRADNEQFF.

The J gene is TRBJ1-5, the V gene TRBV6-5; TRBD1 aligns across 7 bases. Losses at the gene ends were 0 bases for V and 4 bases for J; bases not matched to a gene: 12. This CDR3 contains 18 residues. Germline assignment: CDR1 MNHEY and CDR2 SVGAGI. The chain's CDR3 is CASSYSVRGRYGNQPQHF. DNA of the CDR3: TGTGCCAGCAGTTACTCGGTCAGGGGGAGGTATGGGAATCAGCCCCAGCATTTT.